This T cell receptor beta chain comes out of a study of beta chain features in type 1 diabetes. Study-wide results and caveats: There was a moderate but significant shortening of TCRB CDR3s in all four CD4+ subsets of Type 1 diabetes patients.

Every bit of the isolated RNA underwent reverse transcription, so sequencing read expressed TCRB transcripts. Here immunoSEQ multiplex PCR was the method, and the copy in TCRdb shows in-frame clones only, minus some. The data contain about 650,000 clones, 9.5% to 15% of them seen just once; the ten biggest clones take up 0.095% to 0.15%. Regarding this clone: Its cognate antigen is unknown.

The CDR3 covers 19 residues. From germline, CDR1 is SGHTA and CDR2 FQGNSA. J lost 5 bases, V lost 0 bases, and 13 bases had no gene match. Sequenced material: naive CD4+ T cells from blood. The chain recombines TRBV7-2 with TRBJ2-3, with TRBD2 matching over 11 bases. The sequence came from a man younger than 40 with type 1 diabetes. Here the CDR3 reads CASSLASALAGGRGDTQYF. The CDR3 region has the DNA TGTGCCAGCAGCTTAGCGTCAGCCTTAGCGGGGGGGCGAGGAGATACGCAGTATTTT.